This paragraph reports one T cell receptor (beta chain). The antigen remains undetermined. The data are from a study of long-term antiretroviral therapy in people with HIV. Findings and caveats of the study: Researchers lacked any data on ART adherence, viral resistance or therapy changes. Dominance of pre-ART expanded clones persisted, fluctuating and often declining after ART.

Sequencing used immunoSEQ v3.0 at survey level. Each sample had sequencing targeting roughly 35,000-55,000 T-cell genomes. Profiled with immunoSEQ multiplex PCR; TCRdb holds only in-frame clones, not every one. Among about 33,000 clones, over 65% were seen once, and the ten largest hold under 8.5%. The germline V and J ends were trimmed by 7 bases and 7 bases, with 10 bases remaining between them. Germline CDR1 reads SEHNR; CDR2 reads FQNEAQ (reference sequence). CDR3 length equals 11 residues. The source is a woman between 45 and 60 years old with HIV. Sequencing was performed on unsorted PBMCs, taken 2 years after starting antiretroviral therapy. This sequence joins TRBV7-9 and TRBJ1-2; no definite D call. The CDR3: CASKDLGGYTF. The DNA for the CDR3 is TGTGCCAGCAAAGACCTGGGTGGCTACACCTTC.